This entry features one T cell receptor (beta chain) sequence. Stated time point: newly diagnosed GD, antithyroid drugs for less than 3 months. RNA from PBMCs was the source of the TCR library. The data originate from a study of regulatory T cells in long-lasting Graves disease. Trimming pared 1 base from V and 5 bases from J, leaving 20 bases between. The germline gives CDR1 SQVTM, CDR2 ANQGSEA. This CDR3 contains 16 residues. Construction of TCR beta libraries relied on iRepertoire HTBI primers and on Arm-PCR targeting CDR3 regions. TCRdb redid the calling of the multiplex PCR reads with MiXCR, one entry per CDR3 protein. Of roughly 420,000 distinct CDR3 sequences in the sample, around 13% were seen once. These data are also associated with another study on T cells in Graves' hyperthyroidism and ophthalmopathy. That investigation notes: Exclusion of patients followed from uncontrolled infection, other autoimmune disease, pregnancy or lactation. When the TCR CDR3 underwent first-round RT-PCR, the HTBI primer set was used.

The material was peripheral blood mononuclear cells (PBMCs), obtained at new diagnosis, from a patient treated with antithyroid drugs. The chain joins TRBV29-1 to TRBJ2-5, with D possibly being TRBD1 (5 bases). The clonotype comes from a woman aged 45-60 years with Graves disease. The CDR3 region is CSVEADVGQPRETQYF. The CDR3 nucleotides read TGCAGCGTTGAAGCCGATGTGGGGCAGCCGCGGGAGACCCAGTACTTC.